These 5 T cell receptor beta chains were all obtained from the same sample, sequenced in a study of lung T cells in sarcoidosis with Löfgren's syndrome (dated by TCRdb to about 2017). For sequencing, an Illumina MiSeq was employed. TCRdb reprocessing: public reads trimmed at Q25 with fastp, clones called with MiXCR, in-frame beta chains kept. Rows are combined by CDR3 protein, so each entry shows the most common genes and DNA. The sample has roughly 63,000 distinct CDR3 sequences on record, about 20% of them singletons. The ten largest clones add up to approximately 2.1% of the sample. Sequencing was done on a sample of CD4+ T cells from PBMCs. The receptors were gathered from a human donor with sarcoidosis (Löfgren's syndrome or another form), or a control subject (not recorded which).

This clonotype was counted many times. The V call is TRBV4-1, the J call TRBJ1-1, with D uncertain. CDR1 MGHRA and CDR2 YSYEKL come from the germline V gene. There are 14 residues in the CDR3. Trimming took off 4 bases at V and 1 base at J, with 10 bases between the two ends. CDR3 protein: CASSRDFQNTEAFF. The DNA for the CDR3 is TGCGCCAGCAGCCGAGACTTCCAGAACACTGAAGCTTTCTTT.

The V gene is TRBV4-2, the J gene TRBJ1-4, with D unresolved. This CDR3 comprises 14 residues. V lost 2 bases, J lost 4 bases, and 8 bases lay in between. Germline V gives CDR1 LGHNA, CDR2 YNFKEQ. CDR3 protein: CASSQTGYNEKLFF. CDR3 coding DNA: TGTGCCAGCAGCCAAACCGGTTATAATGAAAAACTGTTTTTT.

This clonotype was seen at least ten times. The chain uses TRBV20-1 and TRBJ2-3; 9 nucleotides agree with TRBD2. The ends lost 6 bases at V and 0 bases at J; junction bases unmatched: 7. The germline V gene encodes CDR1 DFQATT and CDR2 SNEGSKA (reference sequence). The CDR3 runs 15 residues. This CDR3 is CSARTSVPSTDTQYF. CDR3 nucleotide sequence: TGCAGTGCAAGGACTAGCGTACCTAGCACAGATACGCAGTATTTT.

There are many counts of this clonotype. Sequence at one end of the junction differs from germline and may be a read error. The chain uses TRBV28 and TRBJ1-5; perhaps TRBD1 as D (5 bases). The CDR3 length is 16 residues. Germline V CDR1 and CDR2: MDHEN, SYDVKM. The CDR3 reads CASSLGRDGDNRPQHF. CDR3 bases: TGTGCCAGCAGTTTAGGCCGGGACGGGGATAATCGGCCCCAGCATTTT.

This rearrangement joins TRBV14 to TRBJ2-1; 9 nucleotides align to TRBD2. CDR1 and CDR2 (germline): SGHDN, FVKESK. The CDR3 is made up of 15 amino acids. Germline trimming cut 4 bases from V and 7 bases from J; bases unmatched to any gene: 8. CDR3 nucleotide sequence: TGTGCCAGCAGCCGTTTACTAGCGGGCTATAATGAGCAGTTCTTC. Its translation: CASSRLLAGYNEQFF.